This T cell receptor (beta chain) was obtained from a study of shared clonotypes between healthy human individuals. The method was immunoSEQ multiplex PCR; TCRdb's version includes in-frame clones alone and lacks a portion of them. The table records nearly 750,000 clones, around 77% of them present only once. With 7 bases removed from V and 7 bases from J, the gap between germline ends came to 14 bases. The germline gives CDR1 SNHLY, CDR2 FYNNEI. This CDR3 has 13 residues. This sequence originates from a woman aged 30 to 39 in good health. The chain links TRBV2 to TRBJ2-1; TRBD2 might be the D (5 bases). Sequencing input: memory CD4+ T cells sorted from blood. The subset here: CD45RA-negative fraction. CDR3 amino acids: CASTRESLNEQFF. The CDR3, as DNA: TGTGCCAGCACGAGGGAGAGTTTGAATGAGCAGTTCTTC.